This section outlines one T cell receptor beta chain sequence together with its context. Its matching antigen is unknown. Within the ViraFEST assay, antigen-specific CD4+ T cells underwent expansion with viral peptide pools prior to sequencing. Having been cultured for less than 13 days, the cells underwent CD4+ T cell isolation. In the vaccine recipients, nucleocapsid antibodies were negative and there was no prior SARS-CoV-2 infection. This sample is part of a study of vaccination effects on CD4 cells after COVID-19. Points from the study as a whole: After vaccination, at late timepoints, clones induced by infection and by vaccine contracted markedly.

Method: immunoSEQ multiplex PCR; TCRdb's copy keeps in-frame clones and lacks some. The table shows tens of thousands of clones, with 75% to 85% occurring only once. Material: CD4+ T cells from PBMCs cultured with HCoV-229E spike peptides, obtained before COVID-19 vaccination. This clonotype was sampled from a human donor who received a COVID-19 vaccine.

In DNA form, the CDR3 reads TGTGCCAGCAGCGTAGTTGGGGGGGACACAGATACGCAGTATTTT. Translation gives CASSVVGGDTDTQYF. The V and J genes are TRBV9 and TRBJ2-3; 7 positions match TRBD2. This CDR3 contains 15 residues. Trimming at V came to 0 bases and at J to 2 bases, leaving 3 bases not matched to a gene. Germline lookup yields CDR1 SGDLS and CDR2 YYNGEE.